The rows below give T cell receptor beta chains drawn from one sample of a study of shared clonotypes between healthy human individuals. The table came from immunoSEQ multiplex PCR; TCRdb's copy has only in-frame clones and leaves some out. In the table there are around 600,000 clones, approximately 95% of which are singletons. The sample was naive CD8+ T cells sorted from blood. The receptors come from a young woman in good health. The CDR3 runs from the conserved cysteine through the conserved F or W. Each record gives: D gene, V gene, clone size, J gene, CDR3 DNA, CDR3 protein. D genes are given only for firm matches. Where a row states a size, it is once, few, many or the class of an expanded clone; other rows omit it.

D gene: NA; V gene: TRBV5-6; clone size: once; J gene: TRBJ2-5; CDR3 DNA: TGTGCCAGCAGCTTGTTGAAGACCCAGTACTTC; CDR3 protein: CASSLLKTQYF
D gene: TRBD1; V gene: TRBV11-3; clone size: NA; J gene: TRBJ2-2; CDR3 DNA: TGTGCCAGCAGCACCCGGTTTTCGACAGGGATTTCCAACACCGGGGAGCTGTTTTTT; CDR3 protein: CASSTRFSTGISNTGELFF
D gene: TRBD1; V gene: TRBV23-1; clone size: NA; J gene: TRBJ2-2; CDR3 DNA: TGCGCCGGATTACCGGGACAGGGGGACACCGGGGAGCTGTTTTTT; CDR3 protein: CAGLPGQGDTGELFF
D gene: NA; V gene: TRBV5-6; clone size: NA; J gene: TRBJ2-3; CDR3 DNA: TGTGCCAGCAGCTTAAGGGAGCGGACCACAGATACGCAGTATTTT; CDR3 protein: CASSLRERTTDTQYF
D gene: NA; V gene: TRBV28; clone size: NA; J gene: TRBJ2-2; CDR3 DNA: TGTGCCAGCAGTCCCAACCCGACCATGGCCCAGGTATACACCGGGGAGCTGTTTTTT; CDR3 protein: CASSPNPTMAQVYTGELFF
D gene: NA; V gene: TRBV5-6; clone size: once; J gene: TRBJ2-7; CDR3 DNA: TGTGCCAGCAGCTTGTCTTTGGCAGGGGCCTACGAGCAGTACTTC; CDR3 protein: CASSLSLAGAYEQYF
D gene: NA; V gene: TRBV27; clone size: NA; J gene: TRBJ1-2; CDR3 DNA: TGTGCCAGCAGTTTGCTTCCGACAGGAATGGGTGGCTACACCTTC; CDR3 protein: CASSLLPTGMGGYTF
D gene: TRBD2; V gene: TRBV28; clone size: NA; J gene: TRBJ2-5; CDR3 DNA: TGTGCCACAGGACGGGGTGGGGCTAGCGGATACCAAGAGACCCAGTACTTC; CDR3 protein: CATGRGGASGYQETQYF
D gene: NA; V gene: TRBV4-1; clone size: once; J gene: TRBJ2-1; CDR3 DNA: TGCGCCAGCAGCCAAGAGGAGGCGGCCTCGGAGTACAATGAGCAGTTCTTC; CDR3 protein: CASSQEEAASEYNEQFF
D gene: TRBD1; V gene: TRBV7-8; clone size: NA; J gene: TRBJ2-5; CDR3 DNA: TGTGCCAGCAGTTCTGCAGGGGGCTCCCAAGAGACCCAGTACTTC; CDR3 protein: CASSSAGGSQETQYF
D gene: NA; V gene: TRBV19; clone size: NA; J gene: TRBJ2-5; CDR3 DNA: TGTGCCAGTAGTATAGATCTGACGAGGGAGCAGTACTTC; CDR3 protein: CASSIDLTREQYF
D gene: TRBD1; V gene: TRBV29-1; clone size: NA; J gene: TRBJ2-7; CDR3 DNA: TGCAGCGTTGTTGTGACAGGGGCCTACTACTTGTACGAGCAGTACTTC; CDR3 protein: CSVVVTGAYYLYEQYF
D gene: TRBD2; V gene: TRBV6-9; clone size: NA; J gene: TRBJ2-7; CDR3 DNA: TGTGCCAGCAGTTACCAAGCGGGAGCTTCCAACGAGCAGTACTTC; CDR3 protein: CASSYQAGASNEQYF
D gene: NA; V gene: TRBV25-1; clone size: NA; J gene: TRBJ2-1; CDR3 DNA: TGTGCCAGCAGTGAGCGGTCCCCCAATGAGCAGTTCTTC; CDR3 protein: CASSERSPNEQFF
D gene: NA; V gene: TRBV5-1; clone size: NA; J gene: TRBJ2-7; CDR3 DNA: TGCGCCAGCAGCCCAGAGTGGACAGTTTCCTACGAGCAGTACTTC; CDR3 protein: CASSPEWTVSYEQYF
D gene: NA; V gene: TRBV28; clone size: once; J gene: TRBJ2-7; CDR3 DNA: TGTGCCAGCAGTCATCCCCGGGCAGGGCGCTACGAGCAGTACTTC; CDR3 protein: CASSHPRAGRYEQYF
D gene: NA; V gene: TRBV6-5; clone size: NA; J gene: TRBJ2-1; CDR3 DNA: TGTGCCAGCAGTCCTGTTCGGGGGCGGGAGCAGTTCTTC; CDR3 protein: CASSPVRGREQFF
D gene: NA; V gene: TRBV6-6; clone size: once; J gene: TRBJ2-7; CDR3 DNA: TGTGCCAGCAGTTACTCGAATACTGCAGACTACGAGCAGTACTTC; CDR3 protein: CASSYSNTADYEQYF
D gene: TRBD2; V gene: TRBV11-2; clone size: once; J gene: TRBJ2-1; CDR3 DNA: TGTGCCAGCAGCTTAGCCCTTTGGGAGGGAAATGAGCAGTTCTTC; CDR3 protein: CASSLALWEGNEQFF
D gene: TRBD1; V gene: TRBV7-9; clone size: NA; J gene: TRBJ1-1; CDR3 DNA: TGTGCCAGCAGCTCGGACAGGGGGCTTTCTTGGGCTGAAGCTTTCTTT; CDR3 protein: CASSSDRGLSWAEAFF
D gene: NA; V gene: TRBV28; clone size: NA; J gene: TRBJ1-4; CDR3 DNA: TGTGCCAGCAGTTTCGGGCAGGCGAGTAATGAAAAACTGTTTTTT; CDR3 protein: CASSFGQASNEKLFF
D gene: NA; V gene: TRBV19; clone size: NA; J gene: TRBJ2-1; CDR3 DNA: TGTGCCAGTAGGATACAGGGCTCTGAGGATGAGCAGTTCTTC; CDR3 protein: CASRIQGSEDEQFF
D gene: TRBD1; V gene: TRBV29-1; clone size: NA; J gene: TRBJ2-7; CDR3 DNA: TGCAGCGGGTACAGGGGCCACGAGCAGTACTTC; CDR3 protein: CSGYRGHEQYF
D gene: TRBD2; V gene: TRBV5-5; clone size: NA; J gene: TRBJ2-1; CDR3 DNA: TGTGCCAGCAGCTTGGATGGGGTTAGCGGGAGGGGCTACAATGAGCAGTTCTTC; CDR3 protein: CASSLDGVSGRGYNEQFF
D gene: NA; V gene: TRBV5-5; clone size: NA; J gene: TRBJ2-7; CDR3 DNA: TGTGCCAGCAGCCCCGGGACTTCCCTTTACGAGCAGTACTTC; CDR3 protein: CASSPGTSLYEQYF
D gene: TRBD2; V gene: TRBV19; clone size: NA; J gene: TRBJ2-2; CDR3 DNA: TGTGCCAGTAGTATAGGCCTAGCGGGGCCGAACACCGGGGAGCTGTTTTTT; CDR3 protein: CASSIGLAGPNTGELFF
D gene: TRBD2; V gene: TRBV30; clone size: NA; J gene: TRBJ2-1; CDR3 DNA: TGTGCCTGGAGGCCTAGCGGAGACAATGAGCAGTTCTTC; CDR3 protein: CAWRPSGDNEQFF
D gene: NA; V gene: TRBV27; clone size: NA; J gene: TRBJ1-1; CDR3 DNA: TGTGCCAGCAGTCTCAGACACGTGAACACTGAAGCTTTCTTT; CDR3 protein: CASSLRHVNTEAFF
D gene: NA; V gene: TRBV4-1; clone size: NA; J gene: TRBJ1-2; CDR3 DNA: TGCGCCAGCAGCCACCAGACAGGTCGTTTGGAATATGGCTACACCTTC; CDR3 protein: CASSHQTGRLEYGYTF
D gene: NA; V gene: TRBV21-1; clone size: once; J gene: TRBJ2-7; CDR3 DNA: TGTGCCAGCAGCGCTCTTACTAGCGGGCTCAGCTCCTACGAGCAGTACTTC; CDR3 protein: CASSALTSGLSSYEQYF
D gene: NA; V gene: TRBV28; clone size: NA; J gene: TRBJ2-7; CDR3 DNA: TGTGCCAGCAGTTCAGACGTATTGGGGGCCTTTGACGAGCAGTACTTC; CDR3 protein: CASSSDVLGAFDEQYF
D gene: NA; V gene: TRBV6-5; clone size: NA; J gene: TRBJ2-6; CDR3 DNA: TGTGCCAGCGAAGCGGGCCCATCTGGGGCCAACGTCCTGACTTTC; CDR3 protein: CASEAGPSGANVLTF
D gene: TRBD2; V gene: TRBV29-1; clone size: NA; J gene: TRBJ2-7; CDR3 DNA: TGCAGCGTTGCTGGGGTAACTAGCGGGGGAACCTACGAGCAGTACTTC; CDR3 protein: CSVAGVTSGGTYEQYF
D gene: TRBD2; V gene: TRBV27; clone size: NA; J gene: TRBJ2-1; CDR3 DNA: TGTGCCAGCACCCATACCGGGACTAGCGGGTTCCATGAGCAGTTCTTC; CDR3 protein: CASTHTGTSGFHEQFF
D gene: NA; V gene: TRBV6-5; clone size: NA; J gene: TRBJ2-5; CDR3 DNA: TGTGCCAGCTCCCTGGGCGAGACCCAGTACTTC; CDR3 protein: CASSLGETQYF
D gene: NA; V gene: TRBV5-2; clone size: NA; J gene: TRBJ2-7; CDR3 DNA: TGTGCCAGCAGCTCGACAGGGGGCGAGGTCTACGAGCAGTACTTC; CDR3 protein: CASSSTGGEVYEQYF
D gene: NA; V gene: TRBV5-1; clone size: NA; J gene: TRBJ2-7; CDR3 DNA: TGCGCCAGCAGCTTGCGGCAGGGGACCTCCTACGAGCAGTACTTC; CDR3 protein: CASSLRQGTSYEQYF
D gene: NA; V gene: TRBV28; clone size: NA; J gene: TRBJ1-5; CDR3 DNA: TGTGCCAGCAGTTTAATAGCCTTCAGTCCGCCCCAGCATTTT; CDR3 protein: CASSLIAFSPPQHF
D gene: TRBD2; V gene: TRBV6-6; clone size: NA; J gene: TRBJ2-7; CDR3 DNA: TGTGCCAGCAGTTACTCAGGACTAGGGGACTACGAGCAGTACTTC; CDR3 protein: CASSYSGLGDYEQYF
D gene: TRBD2; V gene: TRBV6-5; clone size: NA; J gene: TRBJ2-3; CDR3 DNA: TGTGCCAGCAGTTACCGCGGACTAGAACGTGATACGCAGTATTTT; CDR3 protein: CASSYRGLERDTQYF
D gene: NA; V gene: TRBV27; clone size: NA; J gene: TRBJ2-1; CDR3 DNA: TGTGCCAGCGGGGCAAGCTCCTACAATGAGCAGTTCTTC; CDR3 protein: CASGASSYNEQFF
D gene: TRBD2; V gene: TRBV27; clone size: NA; J gene: TRBJ2-7; CDR3 DNA: TGTGCCAGCAGTCCCATCGGAGCTAGCGGGAGAGGCGAGCAGTACTTC; CDR3 protein: CASSPIGASGRGEQYF
D gene: NA; V gene: TRBV19; clone size: NA; J gene: TRBJ2-3; CDR3 DNA: TGTGCCAGTAGTAACATTCGACACCCCAATACGCAGTATTTT; CDR3 protein: CASSNIRHPNTQYF
D gene: TRBD1; V gene: TRBV5-8; clone size: NA; J gene: TRBJ1-5; CDR3 DNA: TGTGCCAGCAGCTCCGACGGGACAGGGGTTTATCAGCCCCAGCATTTT; CDR3 protein: CASSSDGTGVYQPQHF
D gene: NA; V gene: TRBV4-1; clone size: NA; J gene: TRBJ1-1; CDR3 DNA: TGCGCCAGCAGCCCGTTTGTAGGGACTAGGTCTGAAGCTTTCTTT; CDR3 protein: CASSPFVGTRSEAFF
D gene: NA; V gene: TRBV14; clone size: NA; J gene: TRBJ1-2; CDR3 DNA: TGTGCCAGCAGCGGCAGCAGTTACTATGGCTACACCTTC; CDR3 protein: CASSGSSYYGYTF
D gene: NA; V gene: TRBV27; clone size: NA; J gene: TRBJ2-7; CDR3 DNA: TGTGCCAGCAGTTTATTTCTGACGAGGGAGCAGTACTTC; CDR3 protein: CASSLFLTREQYF
D gene: NA; V gene: TRBV19; clone size: NA; J gene: TRBJ2-7; CDR3 DNA: TGTGCCAGTACTGACGGTACCTACGAGCAGTACTTC; CDR3 protein: CASTDGTYEQYF
D gene: NA; V gene: TRBV19; clone size: NA; J gene: TRBJ2-3; CDR3 DNA: TGTGCCAGTAGTGACGCGCCCACAGATACGCAGTATTTT; CDR3 protein: CASSDAPTDTQYF
D gene: NA; V gene: TRBV2; clone size: NA; J gene: TRBJ2-7; CDR3 DNA: TGTGCCAGCAGTTCAGGGGGGAGCTCCTACGAGCAGTACTTC; CDR3 protein: CASSSGGSSYEQYF
D gene: TRBD1; V gene: TRBV19; clone size: NA; J gene: TRBJ2-7; CDR3 DNA: TGTGCCAGTAGTCTGACAGGGTCGGGGGAGCAGTACTTC; CDR3 protein: CASSLTGSGEQYF
D gene: TRBD2; V gene: TRBV19; clone size: once; J gene: TRBJ2-1; CDR3 DNA: TGTGCCAGTACCACTAGCGGACTAAATTACAATGAGCAGTTCTTC; CDR3 protein: CASTTSGLNYNEQFF
D gene: TRBD2; V gene: TRBV28; clone size: NA; J gene: TRBJ2-7; CDR3 DNA: TGTGCCGTGCTAGCGGGATACGAGCAGTACTTC; CDR3 protein: CAVLAGYEQYF
D gene: TRBD2; V gene: TRBV5-6; clone size: NA; J gene: TRBJ2-7; CDR3 DNA: TGTGCCAGCAGCATAGGACTAGCGGAGGTAACCTACGAGCAGTACTTC; CDR3 protein: CASSIGLAEVTYEQYF
D gene: NA; V gene: TRBV11-2; clone size: NA; J gene: TRBJ2-4; CDR3 DNA: TGTGCCAGCAGCCGACCTTTTGGGGCCGCAGACATTCAGTACTTC; CDR3 protein: CASSRPFGAADIQYF
D gene: NA; V gene: TRBV5-5; clone size: NA; J gene: TRBJ2-7; CDR3 DNA: TGTGCCAGCAGCTTTGAGTCCTACGAGCAGTACTTC; CDR3 protein: CASSFESYEQYF
D gene: NA; V gene: TRBV27; clone size: NA; J gene: TRBJ2-3; CDR3 DNA: TGTGCCAGCAGTTTATCCCAGGAGGGGACAGATACGCAGTATTTT; CDR3 protein: CASSLSQEGTDTQYF
D gene: NA; V gene: TRBV29-1; clone size: NA; J gene: TRBJ1-5; CDR3 DNA: TGCAGCGTTGAAGATAACCACGAAACCGTAAATCAGCCCCAGCATTTT; CDR3 protein: CSVEDNHETVNQPQHF
D gene: TRBD2; V gene: TRBV15; clone size: NA; J gene: TRBJ2-2; CDR3 DNA: TGTGCCACAGGGACTAGCGGGAGTCCCGGGGAGCTGTTTTTT; CDR3 protein: CATGTSGSPGELFF
D gene: NA; V gene: TRBV4-1; clone size: NA; J gene: TRBJ2-7; CDR3 DNA: TGCGCCAGCAGCCAATTAGTGCTAGCGCCCTACGAGCAGTACTTC; CDR3 protein: CASSQLVLAPYEQYF